This T cell receptor beta chain stems from a study of vaccination effects on CD4 cells after COVID-19. Whole-study context: Sampling occurred a median 72 days post second dose, range 14 to 241.

Sequencing in the ViraFEST assay came after antigen-specific CD4+ T cells had been expanded with viral peptide pools, which were used to stimulate PBMC. Upon completion of roughly ten days in culture, CD4+ T cells were isolated. The participants, recipients of two vaccine doses, got either BNT162b2 or mRNA-1273. Recipients of the vaccine had no prior SARS-CoV-2 infection and negative nucleocapsid antibodies. The culture medium for approximately 1.9 million PBMC per well included 10 IU/ml IL-2 and around 9.9 ug/ml peptides. In the cultures, half the medium was exchanged for IL-2 medium on days 3 and 7. The CDR3 is 13 residues long. Between the trimmed V and J ends, which lost 6 bases and 7 bases, there was a span of 14 bases. Germline V gives CDR1 SGHDT, CDR2 YYEEEE. Data came from immunoSEQ multiplex PCR; TCRdb stores just in-frame clones and leaves some out. The data hold 29,000 or so clones, with about 74% observed a single time.

This clone was recorded once. Its specificity is not known. The specimen was CD4+ T cells from PBMCs cultured with HCoV-OC43 spike peptides, collected after COVID-19 vaccination. Described subset: HCoV-OC43 spike overlapping peptide pool stimulation. The receptor was derived from a human donor who received a COVID-19 vaccine. This chain joins TRBV5-6 and TRBJ2-1, with D tentatively TRBD1 (5 bases). CDR3 residues: CASMKRGGNEQFF. CDR3 in DNA: TGTGCCAGCATGAAAAGGGGCGGTAATGAGCAGTTCTTC.